A single sample is the source of the 21 T cell receptor beta chains below, sequenced in a study of shared clonotypes between healthy human individuals (dated by TCRdb to 2020 to 2021). Receptor libraries were prepared by the immunoSEQ multiplex PCR assay. TCRdb stores this immuneACCESS table with in-frame sequences only. Part of the clones is absent; in the studies checked, under half of the shortfall reflects unresolved V genes, and no reason is known for the rest. This sample lists about 2 million clones; 85% to 95% were detected once. About 0.13% of the sample is held by the ten biggest clonotypes. Material: naive CD4+ T cells sorted from blood. This sample's cell subset or site label indicates: CD45RA+ positively selected. These receptors all stem from a man in his late teens or twenties in good health.

The V gene is TRBV10-3, the J gene TRBJ1-5; TRBD1 matches at 8 bases. The CDR3 is 17 residues long. From germline, CDR1 is ENHRY and CDR2 SYGVKD. The ends lost 2 bases at V and 2 bases at J; junction bases unmatched: 8. The CDR3 DNA sequence: TGTGCCATCAGTGAGACGGGACAGGTAGTGGGCAATCAGCCCCAGCATTTT. Protein product: CAISETGQVVGNQPQHF.

The chain joins TRBV6-5 to TRBJ1-2, with 7 nucleotides matching TRBD1. This CDR3 spans 12 amino acids. V lost 6 bases and J lost 8; bases outside the gene matches: 6. The V gene's germline CDR1 is MNHEY and CDR2 SVGAGI. CDR3 DNA: TGTGCCAGCAGCCTAAGGGGGCAGGGCTACACCTTC. Translating gives CASSLRGQGYTF.

This chain connects TRBV27 to TRBJ2-7; 13 nucleotides align to TRBD2. Germline V CDR1 and CDR2: MNHEY, SMNVEV (reference sequence). J gave up 4 bases and V 3 bases, and 24 bases lay outside the gene matches. There are 22 residues in the CDR3. The CDR3 spells CASSFGWGRTSGRAETRYEQYF. The CDR3 nucleotides are TGTGCCAGCAGTTTTGGGTGGGGCAGAACTAGCGGGAGGGCCGAAACAAGATACGAGCAGTACTTC.

This clone was counted once. The chain is built from TRBV2 and TRBJ2-2; 9 positions match TRBD1. The CDR3 runs to 15 residues. Unmatched junction bases numbered 4, after V lost 5 bases and J lost 3 bases. Germline-derived CDR1 and CDR2 are SNHLY and FYNNEI. The CDR3 is CASSKDRGDTGELFF. For the CDR3, the DNA is TGTGCCAGCAGTAAGGACAGGGGTGACACCGGGGAGCTGTTTTTT.

This clone was seen once. The gene calls are TRBV15 and TRBJ2-5; D remains unclear. This CDR3 spans 14 amino acids. The germline V gene encodes CDR1 LNHNV and CDR2 YYDKDF (reference sequence). V lost 0 bases and J 5 bases, leaving 10 bases between the germline ends. This chain's CDR3 is CATSRDSPLETQYF. The DNA for the CDR3 is TGTGCCACCAGCAGAGATTCCCCCCTGGAGACCCAGTACTTC.

The chain joins TRBV5-1 to TRBJ2-3; TRBD2 might be the D (6 bases). Germline assignment: CDR1 SGHRS and CDR2 YFSETQ. V lost 0 bases and J lost 2, with 10 bases in between. The CDR3 is 15 residues long. The CDR3 spells CASSLEGGFTDTQYF. Here the CDR3 DNA reads TGCGCCAGCAGCTTGGAGGGAGGCTTCACAGATACGCAGTATTTT. Filled out from reference TRBV5-1 and TRBJ2-3, the complete variable domain reads KAGVTQTPRYLIKTRGQQVTLSCSPISGHRSVSWYQQTPGQGLQFLFEYFSETQRNKGNFPGRFSGRQFSNSRSEMNVSTLELGDSALYLCASSLEGGFTDTQYFGPGTRLTVL.

V is TRBV6-6 and J is TRBJ1-5; 8 bases are shared with TRBD1. Germline lookup yields CDR1 MNHNY and CDR2 SVGAGI (reference sequence). This CDR3 is built from 16 residues. The junction had 6 bases not matched to a gene; V was cut back by 5 bases and J by 0 bases. CDR3 amino acids: CASSIGTGSSNQPQHF. The CDR3 nucleotides are TGTGCCAGCAGTATTGGGACAGGCAGTAGCAATCAGCCCCAGCATTTT.

The V gene is TRBV5-1, the J gene TRBJ2-7, with D possibly matching TRBD2 (6 bases). V lost 3 bases and J lost 4, with 17 bases in between. The CDR3 sequence is 15 residues long. Germline CDR1 is SGHRS and CDR2 is YFSETQ. This CDR3 is CASSSTRGGYYEQYF. The CDR3 DNA is TGCGCCAGCAGCTCTACAAGAGGAGGGTATTACGAGCAGTACTTC.

The V and J genes are TRBV7-9 and TRBJ1-5; perhaps TRBD1 as D (5 bases). CDR1 and CDR2 from the germline V gene are SEHNR and FQNEAQ (reference sequence). This CDR3 is 15 amino acids long. V was trimmed by 1 base and J by 4 bases, leaving 11 bases between them. DNA for the CDR3: TGTGCCAGCAGCTTAGGGGGCACGGGAAATCAGCCCCAGCATTTT. Translated, it gives CASSLGGTGNQPQHF.

The chain has TRBV7-9 and TRBJ1-2; 7 nucleotides agree with TRBD1. J lost 1 base, V lost 5 bases, and 16 bases had no gene match. Germline CDR1 reads SEHNR; CDR2 reads FQNEAQ (reference sequence). CDR3 length: 18 residues. The CDR3 DNA follows: TGTGCCAGCAGCCTCGGACAGGACCCCACCCAGCGTAACTATGGCTACACCTTC. Its translation: CASSLGQDPTQRNYGYTF.

This chain uses TRBV27 with TRBJ1-5; a possible D gene is TRBD1 (6 bases). V shed 1 base and J shed 0 bases, with 13 bases lying between them. The CDR3 is 17 amino acids. In germline, CDR1 is MNHEY, CDR2 SMNVEV (reference sequence). In DNA, the CDR3 is TGTGCCAGCAGTTTATTCGGGGGCGTATATAGCAATCAGCCCCAGCATTTT. Amino acids: CASSLFGGVYSNQPQHF.

The DNA of the CDR3 is TGTGCCAGCAGCCCTGGACACGGTCAGGAAAAACTGTTTTTT. Translation gives CASSPGHGQEKLFF. The chain has TRBV9 and TRBJ1-4, with D maybe TRBD1 (5 bases). Trimming removed 4 bases at V and 8 bases at J, with 15 bases between. This CDR3 has 14 residues. Per germline, CDR1 SGDLS and CDR2 YYNGEE.

Of note for this clone: At the DNA level, this CDR3 is encoded by other sequences in the same sample as well. The chain's CDR3 is CASSPGTMNTEAFF. In DNA, the CDR3 is TGTGCCAGCAGTCCCGGGACCATGAACACTGAAGCTTTCTTT. The J gene is TRBJ1-1, the V gene TRBV28; tentative D call: TRBD1 (5 bases). The CDR3 covers 14 residues. V lost 5 bases and J 0 bases, leaving 10 bases between the germline ends. Germline CDR1 MDHEN, CDR2 SYDVKM.

J is TRBJ2-2 and V is TRBV30, with 7 bases aligning to TRBD1. CDR3 length: 14 amino acids. The V segment lost 2 bases and the J segment 4 bases; nucleotides outside the gene matches: 4. Germline V CDR1 and CDR2: GTSNPN, SVGIG (reference sequence). CDR3 DNA sequence: TGTGCCTGGAGTATAAGACAGGGCACCGGGGAGCTGTTTTTT. Translating it yields CAWSIRQGTGELFF. Filled out from reference TRBV30 and TRBJ2-2, the complete variable domain reads SQTIHQWPATLVQPVGSPLSLECTVEGTSNPNLYWYRQAAGRGLQLLFYSVGIGQISSEVPQNLSASRPQDRQFILSSKKLLLSDSGFYLCAWSIRQGTGELFFGEGSRLTVL.

Concerning this clone: Other DNA sequences of this sample code for an identical CDR3. The V call is TRBV2, the J call TRBJ1-1; no reliable D call. The CDR3 has 13 residues. The germline V gene has CDR1 SNHLY and CDR2 FYNNEI. The V and J ends lost 6 bases and 1 base respectively, with 9 bases between them. The DNA for the CDR3 is TGTGCCAGCAGCGACCGGGAGAACACTGAAGCTTTCTTT. Its translation is CASSDRENTEAFF.

The gene calls are TRBV11-2 and TRBJ2-3; TRBD2 aligns across 8 bases. The length of the CDR3 is 15 residues. Germline V CDR1 and CDR2: SGHAT, FQNNGV. J gave up 7 bases and V 3 bases, and 9 bases lay outside the gene matches. The CDR3 sequence is CASSLSGGRVHTQYF. CDR3 DNA sequence: TGTGCCAGCAGCTTGAGCGGGGGCCGGGTACATACGCAGTATTTT.

This clone has at least ten counts. This chain uses TRBV29-1 with TRBJ2-1; possibly TRBD2 for D (6 bases). Germline-derived CDR1 and CDR2 are SQVTM and ANQGSEA. The CDR3 length is 14 residues. The V end lost 6 bases, the J end lost 7 bases, and 19 bases lay between the germline ends. The CDR3 bases are TGCAGCGTGCGCCGGGACTCCTCCTTGAATGAGCAGTTCTTC. Translation gives CSVRRDSSLNEQFF.

This chain uses TRBV2 with TRBJ2-3; 8 bases agree with TRBD2. V was clipped by 6 bases and J by 8 bases; unmatched bases: 4. Germline V CDR1 and CDR2: SNHLY, FYNNEI. This CDR3 comprises 12 residues. This CDR3 reads CASSILAATQYF. DNA of the CDR3: TGTGCCAGCAGCATACTAGCGGCTACGCAGTATTTT.

The chain links TRBV5-6 to TRBJ1-1; 7 bases match TRBD1. V shed 3 bases and J 4 bases; nucleotides not matched to a gene: 9. This CDR3 is 15 amino acids long. CDR1 and CDR2 (germline): SGHDT, YYEEEE. The CDR3 is CASSSFGTVSTEAFF. The CDR3 DNA reads TGTGCCAGCAGCTCTTTTGGGACAGTCAGCACTGAAGCTTTCTTT.

The chain employs TRBV9 and TRBJ2-6; tentative D call: TRBD2 (5 bases). Germline loops: CDR1 SGDLS, CDR2 YYNGEE. V dropped 4 bases and J dropped 0 bases, with 8 bases sitting between them. The CDR3 totals 15 residues. The CDR3: CASSRGYSGANVLTF. DNA of the CDR3: TGTGCCAGCAGCCGAGGGTACTCTGGGGCCAACGTCCTGACTTTC.

This clone was recorded a few times. This rearrangement joins TRBV30 to TRBJ1-3; D call uncertain. Trimming left V 3 bases short and J 9 bases short, with 15 bases between. Germline lookup yields CDR1 GTSNPN and CDR2 SVGIG (reference sequence). The CDR3 consists of 13 residues. As DNA, the CDR3 is TGTGCCTGGAGAGCGGAAACGACTTCCACCATATATTTT. As protein: CAWRAETTSTIYF. The whole variable domain, filled in from reference TRBV30 and TRBJ1-3, reads SQTIHQWPATLVQPVGSPLSLECTVEGTSNPNLYWYRQAAGRGLQLLFYSVGIGQISSEVPQNLSASRPQDRQFILSSKKLLLSDSGFYLCAWRAETTSTIYFGEGSWLTVV.